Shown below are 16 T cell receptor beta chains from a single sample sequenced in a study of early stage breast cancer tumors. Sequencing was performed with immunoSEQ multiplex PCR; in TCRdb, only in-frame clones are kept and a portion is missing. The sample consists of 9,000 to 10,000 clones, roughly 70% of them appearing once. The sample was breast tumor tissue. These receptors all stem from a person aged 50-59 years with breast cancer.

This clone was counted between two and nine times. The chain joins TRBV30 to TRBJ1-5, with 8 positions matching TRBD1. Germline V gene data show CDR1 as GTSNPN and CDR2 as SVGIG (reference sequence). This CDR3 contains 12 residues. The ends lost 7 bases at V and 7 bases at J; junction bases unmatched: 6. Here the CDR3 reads CASRTGIQPQHF. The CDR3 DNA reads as TGTGCCTCGAGGACAGGGATACAGCCCCAGCATTTT.

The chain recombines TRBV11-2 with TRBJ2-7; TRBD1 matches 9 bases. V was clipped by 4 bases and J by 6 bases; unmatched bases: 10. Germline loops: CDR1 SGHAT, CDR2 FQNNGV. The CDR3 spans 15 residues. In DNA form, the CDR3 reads TGTGCCAGCAGCTCTCTCGGGACAGGGTTGGGCGAGCAGTACTTC. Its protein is CASSSLGTGLGEQYF.

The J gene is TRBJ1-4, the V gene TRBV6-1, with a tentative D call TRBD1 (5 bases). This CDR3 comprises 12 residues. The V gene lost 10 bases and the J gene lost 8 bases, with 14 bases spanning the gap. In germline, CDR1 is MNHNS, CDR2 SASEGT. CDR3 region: CATSWGEEKLFF. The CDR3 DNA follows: TGTGCCACGTCCTGGGGGGAAGAAAAACTGTTTTTT.

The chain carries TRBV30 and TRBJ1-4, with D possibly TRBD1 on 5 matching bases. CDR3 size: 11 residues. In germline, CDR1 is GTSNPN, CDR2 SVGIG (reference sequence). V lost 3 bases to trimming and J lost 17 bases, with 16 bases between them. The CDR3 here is CAWRNSWGTFF. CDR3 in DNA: TGTGCCTGGAGAAACAGTTGGGGGACCTTTTTT.

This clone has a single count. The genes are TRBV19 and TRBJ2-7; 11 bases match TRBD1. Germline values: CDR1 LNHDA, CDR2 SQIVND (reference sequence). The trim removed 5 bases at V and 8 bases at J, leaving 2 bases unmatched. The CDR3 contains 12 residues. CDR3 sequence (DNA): TGTGCCAGTAGTCCGGACAGGGGGCAGCAGTACTTC. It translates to CASSPDRGQQYF.

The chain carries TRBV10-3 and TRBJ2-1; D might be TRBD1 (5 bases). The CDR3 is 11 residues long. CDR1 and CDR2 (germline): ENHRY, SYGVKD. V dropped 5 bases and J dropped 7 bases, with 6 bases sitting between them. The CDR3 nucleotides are TGTGCCATCAGTCAGGGAAATGAGCAGTTCTTC. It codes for CAISQGNEQFF.

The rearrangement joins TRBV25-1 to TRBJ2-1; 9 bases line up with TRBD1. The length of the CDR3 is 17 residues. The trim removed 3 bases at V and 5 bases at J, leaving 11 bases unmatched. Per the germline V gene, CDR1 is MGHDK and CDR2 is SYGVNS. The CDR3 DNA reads TGTGCCAGCAGTGAGGTAGAGTGGGGGACAGGGAACAATGAGCAGTTCTTC. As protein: CASSEVEWGTGNNEQFF.

CDR3 region: CASSRSRGEGKLFF. The CDR3 DNA is TGTGCCAGCAGTAGATCCAGGGGAGAGGGAAAACTGTTTTTT. This chain links TRBV28 with TRBJ1-4; possible D gene TRBD1, 6 bases. There are 14 residues in the CDR3. Germline CDR1 reads MDHEN; CDR2 reads SYDVKM. V was clipped by 5 bases and J by 10 bases, with 17 bases between them.

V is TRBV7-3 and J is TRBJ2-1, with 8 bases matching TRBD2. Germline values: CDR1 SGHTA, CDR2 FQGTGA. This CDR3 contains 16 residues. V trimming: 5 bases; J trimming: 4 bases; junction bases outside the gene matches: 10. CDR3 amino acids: CASSPYSGGRYNEQFF. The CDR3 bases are TGTGCCAGCAGCCCTTACTCGGGGGGGCGGTACAATGAGCAGTTCTTC.

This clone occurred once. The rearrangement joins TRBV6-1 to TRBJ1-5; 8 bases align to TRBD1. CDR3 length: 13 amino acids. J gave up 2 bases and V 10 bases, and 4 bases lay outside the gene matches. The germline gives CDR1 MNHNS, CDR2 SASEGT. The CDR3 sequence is CAISQGGNQPQHF. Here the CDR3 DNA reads TGTGCCATCTCACAGGGGGGCAATCAGCCCCAGCATTTT.

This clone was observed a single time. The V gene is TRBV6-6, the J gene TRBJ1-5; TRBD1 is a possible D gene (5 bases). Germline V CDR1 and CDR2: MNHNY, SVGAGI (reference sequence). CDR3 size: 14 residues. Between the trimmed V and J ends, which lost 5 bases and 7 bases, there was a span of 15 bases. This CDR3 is CASSKGEGEQPQHF. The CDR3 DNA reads TGTGCCAGCAGTAAGGGAGAAGGGGAGCAGCCCCAGCATTTT.

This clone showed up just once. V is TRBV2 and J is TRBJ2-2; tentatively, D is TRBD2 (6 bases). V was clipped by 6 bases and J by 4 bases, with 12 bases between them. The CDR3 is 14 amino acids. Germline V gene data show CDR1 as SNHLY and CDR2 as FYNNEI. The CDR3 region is CASSRLGSTGELFF. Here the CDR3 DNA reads TGTGCCAGCAGCAGACTAGGGAGCACCGGGGAGCTGTTTTTT.

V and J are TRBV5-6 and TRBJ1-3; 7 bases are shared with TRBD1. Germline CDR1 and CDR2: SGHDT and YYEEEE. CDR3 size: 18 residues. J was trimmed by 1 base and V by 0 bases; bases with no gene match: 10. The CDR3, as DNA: TGTGCCAGCAGCTTGGTAATGACAGGGAGTCAGTCTGGAAACACCATATATTTT. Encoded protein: CASSLVMTGSQSGNTIYF.

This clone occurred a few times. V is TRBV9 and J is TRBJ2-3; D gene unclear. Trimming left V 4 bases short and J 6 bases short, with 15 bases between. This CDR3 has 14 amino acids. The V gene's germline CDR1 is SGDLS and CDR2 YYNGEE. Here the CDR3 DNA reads TGTGCCAGCAGCTCCCCTGGGCGCGAGGATACGCAGTATTTT. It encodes CASSSPGREDTQYF.

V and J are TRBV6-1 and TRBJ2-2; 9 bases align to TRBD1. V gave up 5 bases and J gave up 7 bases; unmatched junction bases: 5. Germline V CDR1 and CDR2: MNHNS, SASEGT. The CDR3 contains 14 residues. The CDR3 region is CASSSGTGFGELFF. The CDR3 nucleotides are TGTGCCAGCAGTTCCGGGACAGGGTTCGGGGAGCTGTTTTTT.

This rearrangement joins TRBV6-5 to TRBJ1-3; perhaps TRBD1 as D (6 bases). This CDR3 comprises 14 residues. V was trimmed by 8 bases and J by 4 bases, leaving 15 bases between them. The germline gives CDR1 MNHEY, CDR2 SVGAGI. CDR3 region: CASSLGGVGNTIYF. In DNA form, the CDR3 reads TGTGCCAGCTCTCTCGGGGGCGTCGGAAACACCATATATTTT.